This TCR beta chain was profiled in a study of cytomegalovirus exposure and HLA in healthy donors. Study context: The roughly 700 first-cohort repertoires and the 110 or so validation repertoires shared the same platform, a later analysis reported. General study results and limits: Among TCR beta chains, those listed as cytomegalovirus-associated numbered more than 150. TCR clusters originating in the first cohort tended to co-occur in the 100 to 150 validation repertoires, according to a later analysis. Researchers reported that a few CMV-associated chains were confirmed in vitro as CMV antigen-specific.

TCRdb's table, derived via immunoSEQ multiplex PCR, lists solely in-frame clones and lacks some. The repertoire consists of under 150,000 clones, with roughly nine tenths occurring once and the leading ten covering roughly 3%. On this clone: The antigen is unknown.

Germline V gene data show CDR1 as KGHSH and CDR2 as LQKENI. This CDR3 has 15 residues. With 0 bases clipped from V and 7 bases from J, the junction kept 6 bases outside the gene matches. The chain uses TRBV18 and TRBJ2-1; 7 nucleotides align to TRBD2. This clonotype was obtained from a man younger than 30 in good health and CMV-seronegative. The sequenced material came from PBMCs. The CDR3 reads CASSPPGGSGNEQFF. The CDR3 DNA is TGTGCCAGCTCACCACCGGGCGGGAGCGGGAATGAGCAGTTCTTC. Full variable domain (missing parts from reference TRBV18 and TRBJ2-1): NAGVMQNPRHLVRRRGQEARLRCSPMKGHSHVYWYRQLPEEGLKFMVYLQKENIIDESGMPKERFSAEFPKEGPSILRIQQVVRGDSAAYFCASSPPGGSGNEQFFGPGTRLTVL.